This T cell receptor beta chain was observed in a study of STAT3 mutations in large granular lymphocyte leukemia. Study information: Canonical activating STAT3 mutations were detected in roughly half of the longitudinally sequenced T-LGLL patients.

Regarding the study as a whole: Every T-cell large granular lymphocyte leukemia patient had at least one immunodominant TCR beta clonotype. In some patients, a small highly pathogenic clone possibly went undetected.

Trimming pared 3 bases from V and 0 bases from J, leaving 19 bases between. CDR3 length: 19 residues. Germline V gene sequence: CDR1 SGHRS, CDR2 YFSETQ. As concerns this clone: Its antigen is as yet unknown.

Clones were read by immunoSEQ multiplex PCR, and TCRdb kept only the in-frame ones, dropping some. The table lists about 5,400 clones, 46% of them singletons. The V call is TRBV5-1, the J call TRBJ2-6; D possibly corresponds to TRBD2 (6 bases). Input material: peripheral blood mononuclear cells. This sequence originates from a woman between 65 and 79 years old with T-cell large granular lymphocyte leukemia. Some clones in this sample may be carry-over from other donors' samples. CDR3 region: CASSSRGGKGFSGANVLTF. The DNA of the CDR3 is TGCGCCAGCAGCTCCCGGGGAGGTAAGGGCTTCTCTGGGGCCAACGTCCTGACTTTC.